A selection of T cell receptor beta chains follows, all from one sample in a study of T-cell reconstitution after alpha-beta-depleted transplantation in children. A single record per CDR3 protein comes from TCRdb applying MiXCR to the PCR reads. The sample holds 670,000 or so distinct CDR3 sequences, approximately 14% seen once. This specimen was PBMCs, taken before TCRalphabeta/CD19-depleted stem cell transplant. Receptors were obtained from a girl aged 2 to 10 with congenital amegakaryocytic thrombocytopenia, due to receive a stem cell transplant. Both conserved end residues are part of each CDR3. The D gene is left open where the match is weak. Expanded clones are given a class, and other clones once, few, many or no size at all.

many	TRBV28	TRBJ1-1	TRBD1	TGTGCCAGCAGTTTGACAGGGCGAACTGAAGCTTTCTTT	CASSLTGRTEAFF
.	TRBV7-6	TRBJ2-3	TRBD2	TGTGCCAGCAGCTTACTAGCGGCTTATTATACTAGCACAGATACGCAGTATTTT	CASSLLAAYYTSTDTQYF
many	TRBV12-3/TRBV12-4	TRBJ1-2	.	TGTGCCAGCAGTTTAAGGTGGGCGAACTATGGCTACACCTTC	CASSLRWANYGYTF
many	TRBV20-1	TRBJ1-5	.	TGCAGTGCTAAGACAGATAGCAATCAGCCCCAGCATTTT	CSAKTDSNQPQHF
few	TRBV7-7	TRBJ2-2	TRBD1	TGTGCCAGCAGCAAAGACAGGGACACCGGGGAGCTGTTTTTT	CASSKDRDTGELFF
many	TRBV29-1	TRBJ2-1	.	TGCAGCGTCTTGAGGAGTCAGTACAATGAGCAGTTCTTC	CSVLRSQYNEQFF
.	TRBV5-1	TRBJ1-1	.	TGCGCCAGCAGCTTGGCGGCAGACAACACTGAAGCTTTCTTT	CASSLAADNTEAFF
.	TRBV5-6	TRBJ2-1	TRBD2	TGTGCCAGCAGCCTGACTAGCGGGAGGGCCAAAGTGTTCTTC	CASSLTSGRAKVFF
many	TRBV29-1	TRBJ2-1	TRBD2	TGCAGCGGAGAGCGGGAACATGAGCAGTTCTTC	CSGEREHEQFF
.	TRBV20-1	TRBJ2-7	TRBD2	TGCAGTGCTAGGGGTAGCGGGAGTGTCTACGAGCAGTACTTC	CSARGSGSVYEQYF
few	TRBV18	TRBJ2-1	.	TGTGCCAGCTCACCGGAGCGGGACAATGAGCAGTTCTTC	CASSPERDNEQFF
.	TRBV20-1	TRBJ2-1	.	TGCAGTGCTAGAGCTGCAGGGACCATCAATGAGCAGTTCTTC	CSARAAGTINEQFF
many	TRBV18	TRBJ2-3	.	TGTGCCAGCTTCACCCCAGATACGCAGTATTTT	CASFTPDTQYF
.	TRBV14	TRBJ2-1	TRBD2	TGTGCCAGCACCTTGATAGCGGGAGGGCCCAATGAGCAGTTCTTC	CASTLIAGGPNEQFF
.	TRBV5-1	TRBJ2-7	.	TGCGCCAGCAGCTTGGTTACGTCCCACGAGCAGTACTTC	CASSLVTSHEQYF
few	TRBV29-1	TRBJ1-1	TRBD1	TGCAGCGTCGAGGGACAGTCACCTGAAGCTTTCTTT	CSVEGQSPEAFF
many	TRBV5-1	TRBJ2-5	TRBD1	TGCGCCAGCAGCTTCAGGGGGTGGAATCAAGAGACCCAGTACTTC	CASSFRGWNQETQYF
few	TRBV29-1	TRBJ2-3	.	TGCAGCGTTGTTGACGGGACCACAGATACGCAGTATTTT	CSVVDGTTDTQYF
many	TRBV12-3/TRBV12-4	TRBJ2-7	.	TGTGCCAGCAGGGGGGACATAAGCTACGAGCAGTACTTC	CASRGDISYEQYF
few	TRBV5-1	TRBJ2-5	TRBD2	TGCGCCAGCAGCGTATGGACTAGCGGGGATAAAGAGACCCAGTACTTC	CASSVWTSGDKETQYF
few	TRBV20-1	TRBJ1-6	.	TGCAGTGCTTCTCGGAAAGTGGGTTCACCCCTCCACTTT	CSASRKVGSPLHF
few	TRBV7-9	TRBJ2-7	.	TGTGCCAGCAGTCCACCCCACAGTTCCTACGAGCAGTACTTC	CASSPPHSSYEQYF
many	TRBV10-3	TRBJ2-2	TRBD2	TGTGCCATCAGTGGGGGGCCTTCGACTAGCGGGCACACCGGGGAGCTGTTTTTT	CAISGGPSTSGHTGELFF
.	TRBV5-1	TRBJ1-2	.	TGCGCCAGCAGCTTCCAGGGGTCCGTCGGACAGATCTATGGCTACACCTTC	CASSFQGSVGQIYGYTF
many	TRBV12-3/TRBV12-4	TRBJ2-5	.	TGTGCCAGCAGTATACCAGGGGGGTTCTTCCAAGAGACCCAGTACTTC	CASSIPGGFFQETQYF
.	TRBV6-2/TRBV6-3	TRBJ2-3	.	TGTGCCAGCATGAACACAGATACGCAGTATTTT	CASMNTDTQYF
.	TRBV5-1	TRBJ2-5	TRBD2	TGCGCCAGCAGGCCTAGCGGGGGGGCAGGGACCCAGTACTTC	CASRPSGGAGTQYF
many	TRBV5-1	TRBJ2-3	TRBD1	TGCGCCAGCAGCTTGGTGACAGGGCTGGGCACAGATACGCAGTATTTT	CASSLVTGLGTDTQYF
many	TRBV7-6	TRBJ2-2	.	TGTGCCAGCAGCCCTGGGAACACCGGGGAGCTGTTTTTT	CASSPGNTGELFF
.	TRBV7-9	TRBJ1-6	.	TGTGCCAGCAGCTTGTCCCTAAATTCACCCCTCCACTTT	CASSLSLNSPLHF
many	TRBV7-9	TRBJ2-7	TRBD2	TGTGCCAGCAGGGGGACTAGCCCTTCCTACGAGCAGTACTTC	CASRGTSPSYEQYF
many	TRBV6-6	TRBJ2-3	TRBD2	TGTGCCAGCAGTTATTCAAGGCTCGGGACTAGCGGACCCCACAAGAGCCCAGATACGCAGTATTTT	CASSYSRLGTSGPHKSPDTQYF
many	TRBV29-1	TRBJ2-7	.	TGCAGCGTTGAAGGGCGGGGCGGGGTGCCCTACGAGCAGTACTTC	CSVEGRGGVPYEQYF
.	TRBV7-9	TRBJ1-2	.	TGTGCCAGCAGCTTAGAGGGGGAGAACTATGGCTACACCTTC	CASSLEGENYGYTF
few	TRBV5-1	TRBJ2-1	.	TGCGCCAGTACCGGGACAAGGATCAACAATGAGCAGTTCTTC	CASTGTRINNEQFF
many	TRBV5-6	TRBJ2-7	.	TGTGCCAGCACCTCGTCGGGACACTTTTACGAGCAGTACTTC	CASTSSGHFYEQYF
.	TRBV7-9	TRBJ1-4	.	TGTGCCAGCAGCCTACATAGGGTCAGAACAACTAATGAAAAACTGTTTTTT	CASSLHRVRTTNEKLFF
many	TRBV20-1	TRBJ2-1	.	TGCAGTGCTAAAGGGCCCGTCCTTGGGAATGAGCAGTTCTTC	CSAKGPVLGNEQFF
many	TRBV28	TRBJ2-7	TRBD1	TGTGCCAGCAGTTTCAGCCTTCGGACAGGGAGTTACGAGCAGTACTTC	CASSFSLRTGSYEQYF